The present T cell receptor (beta chain) was sequenced within a study of shared clonotypes between healthy human individuals. The wider study: The cohort had two women and a few men, ages 18 to 49.

To note about this clone: Antigen specificity is unknown.

The CDR3 spans 15 residues. Whole-study results and caveats: Unshared clonotypes carried lower generation probabilities than those common to all four donors.

Profiled with immunoSEQ multiplex PCR; TCRdb holds only in-frame clones, not every one. The data show about 1 million clones, around 76% seen once. This receptor was identified in a man between 18 and 35 years old in good health. The chain combines TRBV1 with TRBJ1-2. TRBV1 is a recognized pseudogene. The sequenced sample consisted of memory CD4+ T cells sorted from blood. The subset was: CD45RA-negative fraction. The CDR3 DNA reads as TGCACCAGCAGAAAGCTTGTGCGAAAGACCTATGGCTACACCTTC. Encoded protein: CTSRKLVRKTYGYTF.